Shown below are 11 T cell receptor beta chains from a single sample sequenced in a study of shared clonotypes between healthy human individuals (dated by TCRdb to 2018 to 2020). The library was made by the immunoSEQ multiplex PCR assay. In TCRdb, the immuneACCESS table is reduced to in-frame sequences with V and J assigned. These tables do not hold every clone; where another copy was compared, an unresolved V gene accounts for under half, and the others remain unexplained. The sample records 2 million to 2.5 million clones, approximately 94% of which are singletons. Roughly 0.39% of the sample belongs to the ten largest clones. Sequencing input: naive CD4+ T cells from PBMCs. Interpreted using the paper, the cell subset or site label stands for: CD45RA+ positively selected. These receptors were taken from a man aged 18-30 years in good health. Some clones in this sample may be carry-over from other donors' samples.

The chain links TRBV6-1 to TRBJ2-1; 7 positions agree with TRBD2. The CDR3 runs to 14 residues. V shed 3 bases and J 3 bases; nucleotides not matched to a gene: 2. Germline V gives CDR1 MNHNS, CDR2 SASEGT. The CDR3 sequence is CASSEGGDYNEQFF. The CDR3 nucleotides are TGTGCCAGCAGTGAGGGGGGGGACTACAATGAGCAGTTCTTC.

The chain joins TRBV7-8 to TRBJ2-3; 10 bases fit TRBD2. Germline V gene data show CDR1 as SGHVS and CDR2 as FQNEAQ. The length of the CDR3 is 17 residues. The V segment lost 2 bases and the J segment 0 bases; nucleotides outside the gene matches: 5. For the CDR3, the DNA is TGTGCCAGCAGCTTAACGAGCGGGGGGGGTAGCACAGATACGCAGTATTTT. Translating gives CASSLTSGGGSTDTQYF.

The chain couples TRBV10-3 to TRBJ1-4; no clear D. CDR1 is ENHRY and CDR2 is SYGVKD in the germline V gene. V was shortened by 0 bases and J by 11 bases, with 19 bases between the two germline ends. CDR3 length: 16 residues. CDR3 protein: CAISESSATTEYKLFF. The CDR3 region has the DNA TGTGCCATCAGTGAGTCAAGTGCCACTACGGAGTATAAACTGTTTTTT.

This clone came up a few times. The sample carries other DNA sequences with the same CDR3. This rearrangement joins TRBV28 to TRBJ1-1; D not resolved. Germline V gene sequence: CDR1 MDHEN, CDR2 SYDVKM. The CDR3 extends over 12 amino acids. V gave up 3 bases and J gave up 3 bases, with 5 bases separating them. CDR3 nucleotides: TGTGCCAGCAGTTTCGGGGACACTGAAGCTTTCTTT. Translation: CASSFGDTEAFF.

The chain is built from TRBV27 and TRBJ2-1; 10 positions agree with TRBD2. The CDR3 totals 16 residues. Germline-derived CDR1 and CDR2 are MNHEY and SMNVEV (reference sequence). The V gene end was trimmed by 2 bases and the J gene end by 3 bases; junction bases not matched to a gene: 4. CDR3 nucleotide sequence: TGTGCCAGCAGTTTAATCAGCGGGAGGGACTACAATGAGCAGTTCTTC. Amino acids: CASSLISGRDYNEQFF.

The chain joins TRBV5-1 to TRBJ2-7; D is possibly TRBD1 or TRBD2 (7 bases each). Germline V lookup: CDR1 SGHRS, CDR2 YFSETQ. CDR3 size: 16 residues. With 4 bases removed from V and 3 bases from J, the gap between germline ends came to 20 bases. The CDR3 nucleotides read TGCGCCAGCAGCCCAAGCGTGACAGGGACTATCTACGAGCAGTACTTC. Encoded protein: CASSPSVTGTIYEQYF.

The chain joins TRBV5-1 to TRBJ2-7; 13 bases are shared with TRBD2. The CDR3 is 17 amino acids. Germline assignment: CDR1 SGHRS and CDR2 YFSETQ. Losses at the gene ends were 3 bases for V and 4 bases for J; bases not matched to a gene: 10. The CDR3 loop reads CASSSSRGLAGWYEQYF. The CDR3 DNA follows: TGCGCCAGCAGCTCGTCAAGGGGACTAGCGGGGTGGTACGAGCAGTACTTC.

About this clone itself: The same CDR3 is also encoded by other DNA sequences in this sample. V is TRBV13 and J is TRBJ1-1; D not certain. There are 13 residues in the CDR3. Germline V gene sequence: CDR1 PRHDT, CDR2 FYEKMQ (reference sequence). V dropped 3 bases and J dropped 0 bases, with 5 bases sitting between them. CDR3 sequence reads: CASSFRVNTEAFF. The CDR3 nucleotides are TGTGCCAGCAGCTTTAGGGTGAACACTGAAGCTTTCTTT.

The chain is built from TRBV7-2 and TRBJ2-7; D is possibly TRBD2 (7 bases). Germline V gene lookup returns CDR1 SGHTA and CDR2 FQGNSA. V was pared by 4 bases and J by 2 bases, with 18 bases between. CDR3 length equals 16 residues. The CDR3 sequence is CASSSRGGAIAYEQYF. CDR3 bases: TGTGCCAGCAGCTCCCGTGGGGGGGCTATAGCCTACGAGCAGTACTTC.

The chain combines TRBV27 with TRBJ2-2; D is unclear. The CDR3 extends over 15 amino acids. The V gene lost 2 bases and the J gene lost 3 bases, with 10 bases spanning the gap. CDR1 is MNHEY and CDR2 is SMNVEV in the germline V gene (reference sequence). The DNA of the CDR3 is TGTGCCAGCAGTTTAATGAGCGTACACACCGGGGAGCTGTTTTTT. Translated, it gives CASSLMSVHTGELFF.

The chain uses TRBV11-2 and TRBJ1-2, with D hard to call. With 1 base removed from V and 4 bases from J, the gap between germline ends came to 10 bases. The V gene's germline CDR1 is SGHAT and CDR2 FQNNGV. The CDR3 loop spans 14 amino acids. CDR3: CASSLAGSAYGYTF. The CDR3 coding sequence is TGTGCCAGCAGCTTAGCAGGATCCGCCTATGGCTACACCTTC.